A selection of T cell receptor beta chains follows, all from one sample in a study of beta chain features in type 1 diabetes. Clones were read by immunoSEQ multiplex PCR, and TCRdb kept only the in-frame ones, dropping some. The sample holds just over 450,000 clones; approximately 31% are singletons and the top ten take around 0.065%. What was sequenced was naive CD4+ T cells from blood. These receptors all stem from a man between 18 and 35 years old in good health. CDR3s include the opening cysteine and the closing phenylalanine or tryptophan. D genes are given only for firm matches. Rows give clone size only sometimes, using once, few, many, or a class for an expanded clone.

CDR3aa: CASSQRTARTDTQYF
CDR3nt: TGTGCCAGCAGCCAACGGACAGCACGCACAGATACGCAGTATTTT
abundance: NA
v_gene: TRBV14
j_gene: TRBJ2-3
d_gene: NA

CDR3aa: CASSPAGALPHEQYF
CDR3nt: TGTGCCAGCAGCCCTGCGGGAGCCCTCCCCCACGAGCAGTACTTC
abundance: few
v_gene: TRBV5-6
j_gene: TRBJ2-7
d_gene: TRBD2

CDR3aa: CASSQDQGFTGYTF
CDR3nt: TGCGCCAGCAGCCAAGATCAGGGTTTTACGGGCTACACCTTC
abundance: few
v_gene: TRBV4-1
j_gene: TRBJ1-2
d_gene: NA

CDR3aa: CAETDRIDYGYTF
CDR3nt: TGTGCCGAGACTGACAGGATAGACTATGGCTACACCTTC
abundance: NA
v_gene: TRBV2
j_gene: TRBJ1-2
d_gene: NA

CDR3aa: CASSDHGTSTDTQYF
CDR3nt: TGTGCCAGCAGCGACCACGGGACTAGCACAGATACGCAGTATTTT
abundance: few
v_gene: TRBV7-2
j_gene: TRBJ2-3
d_gene: NA

CDR3aa: CASSSPGLASYNEQFF
CDR3nt: TGTGCCAGCAGTTCTCCGGGACTAGCGTCCTACAATGAGCAGTTCTTC
abundance: NA
v_gene: TRBV28
j_gene: TRBJ2-1
d_gene: TRBD2

CDR3aa: CASSVAGTGNNEQFF
CDR3nt: TGTGCCAGCAGCGTAGCCGGGACCGGCAACAATGAGCAGTTCTTC
abundance: NA
v_gene: TRBV9
j_gene: TRBJ2-1
d_gene: NA

CDR3aa: CAGQVAYGYTF
CDR3nt: TGTGCCGGCCAGGTTGCGTATGGCTACACCTTC
abundance: NA
v_gene: TRBV30
j_gene: TRBJ1-2
d_gene: NA

CDR3aa: CASSLAGSSYNEQFF
CDR3nt: TGTGCCAGCAGCCTAGCGGGGAGCTCCTACAATGAGCAGTTCTTC
abundance: NA
v_gene: TRBV7-2
j_gene: TRBJ2-1
d_gene: TRBD2

CDR3aa: CASSLVASVGEQYF
CDR3nt: TGTGCCAGCAGCTTAGTCGCCTCCGTAGGCGAGCAGTACTTC
abundance: NA
v_gene: TRBV7-2
j_gene: TRBJ2-7
d_gene: NA

CDR3aa: CASSTTIDEQFF
CDR3nt: TGTGCCAGCAGCACGACTATTGATGAGCAGTTCTTC
abundance: NA
v_gene: TRBV7-2
j_gene: TRBJ2-1
d_gene: NA

CDR3aa: CASSSTGGRETQYF
CDR3nt: TGTGCCAGCAGTTCGACAGGGGGCCGGGAGACCCAGTACTTC
abundance: NA
v_gene: TRBV6-6
j_gene: TRBJ2-5
d_gene: TRBD1

CDR3aa: CASSSSGGALQETQYF
CDR3nt: TGTGCCAGCAGCTCCTCTGGGGGGGCCTTACAAGAGACCCAGTACTTC
abundance: NA
v_gene: TRBV7-2
j_gene: TRBJ2-5
d_gene: NA

CDR3aa: CASSFSSSYNEQFF
CDR3nt: TGTGCCAGCAGCTTCTCCTCTTCCTACAATGAGCAGTTCTTC
abundance: NA
v_gene: TRBV7-2
j_gene: TRBJ2-1
d_gene: NA

CDR3aa: CASSFTGVHEQYF
CDR3nt: TGCGCCAGCAGCTTCACAGGGGTCCACGAGCAGTACTTC
abundance: NA
v_gene: TRBV5-1
j_gene: TRBJ2-7
d_gene: TRBD1

CDR3aa: CAWSVSEGQPQHF
CDR3nt: TGTGCCTGGAGTGTAAGTGAGGGACAGCCCCAGCATTTT
abundance: few
v_gene: TRBV30
j_gene: TRBJ1-5
d_gene: NA